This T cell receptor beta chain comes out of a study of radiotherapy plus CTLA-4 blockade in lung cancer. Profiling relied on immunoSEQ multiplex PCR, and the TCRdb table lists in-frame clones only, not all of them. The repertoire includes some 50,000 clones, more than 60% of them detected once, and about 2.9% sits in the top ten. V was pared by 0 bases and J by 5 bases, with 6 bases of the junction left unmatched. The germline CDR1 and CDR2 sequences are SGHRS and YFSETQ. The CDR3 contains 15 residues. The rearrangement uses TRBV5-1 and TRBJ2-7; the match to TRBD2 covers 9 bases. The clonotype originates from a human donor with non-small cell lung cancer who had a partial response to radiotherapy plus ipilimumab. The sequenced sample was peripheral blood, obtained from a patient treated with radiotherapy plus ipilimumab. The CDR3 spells CASSLGGGARDEQYF. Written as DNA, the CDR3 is TGCGCCAGCAGCTTGGGCGGGGGGGCCAGGGACGAGCAGTACTTC.